The present T cell receptor (beta chain) was sequenced within a study of beta chain features in type 1 diabetes. General study points: Across all four CD4+ subsets, people with type 1 diabetes showed modestly shorter TCRB CDR3s.

This clone was counted between two and nine times. Its matching antigen is unknown. The germline gives CDR1 SGHVS, CDR2 FQNEAQ. After removal of 5 bases from V and 1 base from J, the junction contained 8 bases not matched to a gene. The CDR3 length is 16 residues. The isolated RNA, all of it, was reverse transcribed, so expressed TCRB transcripts were what got sequenced. Measured with immunoSEQ multiplex PCR; TCRdb has only the in-frame clones, and not every one. This table has around 140,000 clones, 7.5% to 9.5% appearing once. This clonotype was sampled from a man aged 30-40 years with type 1 diabetes. The sequenced sample was central memory CD4+ T cells from blood. The rearrangement uses TRBV7-8 and TRBJ2-3; TRBD2 agrees at 8 bases. In DNA, the CDR3 is TGTGCCAGCAGCATCGATCGGGGGGGCGGCACAGATACGCAGTATTTT. Translation: CASSIDRGGGTDTQYF.